This T cell receptor beta chain was recorded in a study of OX40 agonist ivuxolimab in advanced cancers. Study-level background: Prior anti-PD-1, anti-PD-L1 or anti-CTLA-4 therapy did not bar entry, and 30% to 40% had some.

Trimming removed 0 bases from V and 7 bases from J; junction bases left unmatched: 11. The CDR3 extends over 16 amino acids. Looked up from germline, CDR1 is LGHNA and CDR2 is YSLEER. TCRdb keeps only in-frame clones here, not all; method: immunoSEQ multiplex PCR. The table has about 41,000 clones, 80% seen once; the top ten hold 3.5% to 5%. Sequencing used CD4+ or CD8+ T cells sorted from blood, obtained in a trial of the OX40 agonist ivuxolimab. The chain couples TRBV4-3 to TRBJ2-7; 8 bases are shared with TRBD2. This clonotype originated in an adult with an advanced solid tumor such as melanoma, head and neck, liver or kidney cancer. Here the CDR3 DNA reads TGCGCCAGCAGCCAAGATTTGCGGGGGGCCCTCCGGGAGCAGTACTTC. Protein sequence: CASSQDLRGALREQYF.